This T cell receptor (beta chain) was documented in a study of Graves' ophthalmopathy and Graves' hyperthyroidism. At the level of the study: Peripheral blood was gathered at the point of initial diagnosis, before any treatment started.

TCR beta CDR3 amplification used RNA transcripts. Second-round multiplex PCR came after first-round RT-PCR with HTBI primers. Each CDR3 protein is one row after TCRdb ran MiXCR on the multiplex PCR reads. The sample lists hundreds of thousands of distinct CDR3 sequences; roughly 21% were seen once. This clonotype has ten or more counts. The CDR3 is 14 amino acids. Unmatched junction bases numbered 7, after V lost 5 bases and J lost 6 bases. The germline V gene encodes CDR1 SEHNR and CDR2 FQNEAQ (reference sequence). In this cohort's terms, stable hyperthyroidism meant no ophthalmopathy by 18 months of follow-up. Among the exclusions were patients with other autoimmune diseases, uncontrolled infections, pregnancy or lactation. PBMCs came from 10 ml of fresh peripheral blood.

The source material was peripheral blood. This sequence was found in a woman between 18 and 30 years old with stable Graves' hyperthyroidism. V usage is TRBV7-9 and J usage is TRBJ2-4; 7 nucleotides line up with TRBD1. The CDR3 region is CASSPSGTVNIQYF. CDR3 coding DNA: TGTGCCAGCAGCCCTTCCGGGACAGTAAACATTCAGTACTTC.